This TCR beta chain was retrieved from a study of blood T cells in healthy people across ages. Study outcomes and limitations: A roughly linear fall in TCR beta diversity per million T cells was seen with increasing age.

This clonotype has at least ten counts. Its cognate antigen is unknown. The CDR3 contains 13 residues. Trimming removed 8 bases from V and 4 bases from J, with 14 bases in between. Alongside a J-beta primer mix, a sample-barcoded 5' primer served in a second PCR lasting 7 to 11 cycles. The template-switch adaptor, which had 12 random nucleotides, put a tag on each cDNA molecule. TCRdb reprocessed the 5' RACE reads via MiXCR and lists one record per CDR3 protein. The data contain 650,000 to 1,000,000 distinct CDR3 sequences, 35% to 40% of them seen just once; the ten biggest clones take up 10% to 15%. Researchers isolated at least 7 million PBMCs per sample.

The receptor comes from a man between 18 and 35 years old in good health. The sample comprised blood. The rearrangement links TRBV12-3 or TRBV12-4 to TRBJ1-2; D perhaps matches TRBD1 (5 bases). For the CDR3, the DNA is TGTGCCAGCGCCGTGGGACTCAGCTATGGCTACACCTTC. Protein: CASAVGLSYGYTF.